The 31 T cell receptor beta chains in this list originate from one sample, sequenced in a study of T cells in Graves' hyperthyroidism and ophthalmopathy. RNA transcripts provided the source from which TCR beta CDR3 regions were amplified. In the first-round RT-PCR of the TCR CDR3, the HTBI primer set was used. TCRdb called the multiplex PCR reads again in MiXCR, with one record for every CDR3 protein. The sample yields roughly 180,000 distinct CDR3 sequences, approximately 15% seen once. Sequenced material: blood. Receptors originate from a woman aged 45-59 years with Graves' hyperthyroidism.

The chain uses TRBV7-3 and TRBJ1-4; no firm D call. The CDR3 loop spans 15 amino acids. Trimming took 2 bases from V and 8 from J, leaving 15 bases between them. Germline-derived CDR1 and CDR2 are SGHTA and FQGTGA. The CDR3 here is CASSLGPSSAEKLFF. The CDR3 coding sequence is TGTGCCAGCAGCTTAGGTCCCTCGTCAGCCGAAAAACTGTTTTTT.

This clonotype was picked up many times. This rearrangement joins TRBV27 to TRBJ1-5, with 8 bases aligning to TRBD1. The CDR3 loop spans 14 amino acids. V gave up 2 bases and J gave up 4 bases; unmatched junction bases: 1. Germline V gene data show CDR1 as MNHEY and CDR2 as SMNVEV (reference sequence). Here the CDR3 reads CASSLRQGNQPQHF. The CDR3 DNA reads TGTGCCAGCAGTTTAAGACAGGGGAATCAGCCCCAGCATTTT.

Turning to this clonotype: Since a much larger clone is just one base distant, this may be a read error. The chain couples TRBV7-6 to TRBJ2-7, with a weak D call TRBD1 (5 bases). Germline V gives CDR1 SGHVS, CDR2 FNYEAQ. The CDR3 has 15 amino acids. V dropped 1 base and J dropped 7 bases, with 17 bases sitting between them. CDR3 bases: TGTGCCAGCAGCTTAGAAGCAGGGAAGCTATGGGAGCAGTACTTC. Translating it yields CASSLEAGKLWEQYF.

The table lists this clonotype with many counts. The gene calls are TRBV28 and TRBJ1-5; 8 bases fit TRBD1. The CDR3 is 13 residues long. V shed 6 bases, J shed 3 bases, and the junction held 1 base outside the gene matches. Germline CDR1 MDHEN, CDR2 SYDVKM. CDR3 sequence: CASRDRDNQPQHF. The CDR3 bases are TGTGCCAGCAGGGACAGGGACAATCAGCCCCAGCATTTT.

The chain joins TRBV4-2 to TRBJ1-6; no firm D call. V shed 0 bases and J shed 10 bases, with 4 bases lying between them. CDR1 and CDR2 (germline): LGHNA, YNFKEQ. The CDR3 extends over 12 amino acids. The CDR3 region is CASSQDESPLHF. As DNA, the CDR3 is TGTGCCAGCAGCCAAGATGAATCACCCCTCCACTTT.

This clonotype was seen ten or more times. The chain carries TRBV7-6 and TRBJ2-1; tentatively, D is TRBD2 (6 bases). V dropped 3 bases and J dropped 5 bases, with 17 bases sitting between them. Per the germline V gene, CDR1 is SGHVS and CDR2 is FNYEAQ. The CDR3 consists of 16 residues. As DNA, the CDR3 is TGTGCCAGCAGCTTCCCTTTATCGGGGAGGCACAATGAGCAGTTCTTC. It is translated as CASSFPLSGRHNEQFF.

The V and J genes are TRBV4-2 and TRBJ2-7; TRBD2 aligns across 9 bases. The trim removed 1 base at V and 2 bases at J, leaving 6 bases unmatched. CDR3 length: 16 residues. The V gene's germline CDR1 is LGHNA and CDR2 YNFKEQ. The CDR3 sequence: CASSQVPGLATYEQYF. DNA for the CDR3: TGTGCCAGCAGCCAAGTACCGGGACTAGCAACCTACGAGCAGTACTTC.

The gene calls are TRBV7-9 and TRBJ1-5; D not certain. Trimming took off 5 bases at V and 5 bases at J, with 10 bases between the two ends. The CDR3 has 13 amino acids. CDR1 SEHNR and CDR2 FQNEAQ come from the germline V gene (reference sequence). Here the CDR3 DNA reads TGTGCCAGCAGCCGATCTGGGGATCAGCCCCAGCATTTT. It translates to CASSRSGDQPQHF.

In its sample, this clonotype was seen many times. The chain recombines TRBV11-2 with TRBJ2-1; a possible D gene is TRBD1 (5 bases). This CDR3 has 14 amino acids. From germline, CDR1 is SGHAT and CDR2 FQNNGV. The V end was cut by 3 bases, the J end by 5 bases, with 11 bases between. The CDR3 DNA reads as TGTGCCAGCAGCTTTAGGCAGGGCCACAATGAGCAGTTCTTC. Translating gives CASSFRQGHNEQFF.

This clonotype was counted many times. The CDR3: CSAGGGTANTEAFF. CDR3 DNA: TGCAGTGCTGGGGGCGGGACAGCGAACACTGAAGCTTTCTTT. This chain joins TRBV20-1 and TRBJ1-1; TRBD1 matches at 7 bases. In germline, CDR1 is DFQATT, CDR2 SNEGSKA (reference sequence). Unmatched junction bases numbered 7, after V lost 5 bases and J lost 1 base. The CDR3 has 14 amino acids.

About this clonotype: The CDR3 end shows no conserved phenylalanine or tryptophan, and so a read error is likely. V gene TRBV7-9 combines with J gene TRBJ2-7, with 11 bases fitting TRBD1. Germline trimming cut 5 bases from V and 3 bases from J; bases unmatched to any gene: 6. The CDR3 is 15 amino acids. The germline V gene encodes CDR1 SEHNR and CDR2 FQNEAQ (reference sequence). This chain's CDR3 is CASSPRTGGFYEQYL. The CDR3 DNA reads as TGTGCCAGCAGCCCGAGGACAGGGGGCTTCTACGAGCAGTACCTC.

The chain's CDR3 is CASSLGGVGSYEQYF. The CDR3 region has the DNA TGTGCCAGCAGTTTAGGGGGAGTCGGCTCCTACGAGCAGTACTTC. The chain recombines TRBV28 with TRBJ2-7; TRBD1 or TRBD2 may be the D gene (5 bases each). The CDR3 is 15 amino acids. Per germline, CDR1 MDHEN and CDR2 SYDVKM. V lost 2 bases, J lost 0 bases, and 11 bases lay in between. Drawing the rest from reference TRBV28 and TRBJ2-7, the complete variable domain is DVKVTQSSRYLVKRTGEKVFLECVQDMDHENMFWYRQDPGLGLRLIYFSYDVKMKEKGDIPEGYSVSREKKERFSLILESASTNQTSMYLCASSLGGVGSYEQYFGPGTRLTVT.

This clonotype came up a few times. V and J are TRBV18 and TRBJ2-2; D uncertain. Per the germline V gene, CDR1 is KGHSH and CDR2 is LQKENI. The CDR3 is 13 residues long. With 3 bases removed from V and 14 bases from J, the gap between germline ends came to 16 bases. The DNA of the CDR3 is TGTGCCAGCTCACCTCCAGTCGACCCTCCTCTGTTTTTT. Translation: CASSPPVDPPLFF.

This clonotype came up many times. The chain carries TRBV4-1 and TRBJ1-1, with a possible D match to TRBD1 (6 bases). The V gene's germline CDR1 is MGHRA and CDR2 YSYEKL. Trimming took off 2 bases at V and 6 bases at J, with 16 bases between the two ends. The CDR3 totals 15 residues. The CDR3 nucleotides read TGCGCCAGCAGCCAAATAATACAGGGTAAGGCTGAAGCTTTCTTT. Translation: CASSQIIQGKAEAFF.

Many counts were recorded for this clonotype. The chain is built from TRBV7-2 and TRBJ1-5; D may be TRBD1 (5 bases). CDR1 is SGHTA and CDR2 is FQGNSA in the germline V gene. This CDR3 region has 16 residues. The V end lost 1 base, the J end lost 2 bases, and 12 bases lay between the germline ends. CDR3 sequence: CASSLERGRGNQPQHF. In DNA form, the CDR3 reads TGTGCCAGCAGCTTAGAAAGGGGCAGGGGCAATCAGCCCCAGCATTTT.

This clonotype was seen at least ten times. The chain links TRBV13 to TRBJ2-5; 7 nucleotides line up with TRBD1. The trim removed 4 bases at V and 7 bases at J, leaving 9 bases unmatched. The germline gives CDR1 PRHDT, CDR2 FYEKMQ (reference sequence). The CDR3 contains 14 residues. This CDR3 reads CASSSRTGMGTQYF. As DNA, the CDR3 is TGTGCCAGCAGCTCCCGGACAGGAATGGGGACCCAGTACTTC.

This clonotype occurred many times. V gene TRBV15 combines with J gene TRBJ1-2; TRBD1 matches at 11 bases. Germline V lookup: CDR1 LNHNV, CDR2 YYDKDF (reference sequence). J lost 5 bases, V lost 5 bases, and 7 bases had no gene match. This CDR3 is built from 15 residues. DNA for the CDR3: TGTGCCACCAGCCTGGGACAGGGGGAAGGATATGGCTACACCTTC. The encoded protein is CATSLGQGEGYGYTF.

This clonotype was seen repeatedly, ten times or more. This chain joins TRBV7-3 and TRBJ2-7; 9 nucleotides agree with TRBD1. Germline CDR1 SGHTA, CDR2 FQGTGA. This CDR3 contains 13 residues. V trimming: 5 bases; J trimming: 9 bases; junction bases outside the gene matches: 8. Here the CDR3 reads CASSRTGGQGQYF. In DNA form, the CDR3 reads TGTGCCAGCAGCCGTACAGGGGGCCAGGGGCAGTACTTC. The whole variable domain, remainder taken from reference TRBV7-3 and TRBJ2-7, is GAGVSQTPSNKVTEKGKYVELRCDPISGHTALYWYRQSLGQGPEFLIYFQGTGAADDSGLPNDRFFAVRPEGSVSTLKIQRTERGDSAVYLCASSRTGGQGQYFGPGTRLTVT.

This clonotype showed up many times. This chain links TRBV2 with TRBJ2-4, with D hard to call. V was cut by 3 bases and J by 0 bases, with 15 bases left in between. The length of the CDR3 is 17 residues. Germline V CDR1 and CDR2: SNHLY, FYNNEI. CDR3 amino acids: CASSDWGLPRAKNIQYF. The DNA for the CDR3 is TGTGCCAGCAGTGACTGGGGTCTTCCCAGAGCCAAAAACATTCAGTACTTC.

The chain combines TRBV20-1 with TRBJ2-7, with D perhaps TRBD1 or TRBD2 (6 bases each). The germline V gene encodes CDR1 DFQATT and CDR2 SNEGSKA (reference sequence). This CDR3 contains 14 residues. V dropped 5 bases and J dropped 3 bases, with 17 bases sitting between them. CDR3 coding DNA: TGCAGTGCTGTACCGGGGGCCCCCCGCTACGAGCAGTACTTC. Amino acids: CSAVPGAPRYEQYF.

There are many counts of this clonotype. The V call is TRBV27, the J call TRBJ1-2; a possible D gene is TRBD1 (6 bases). V lost 8 bases and J 2 bases, leaving 18 bases between the germline ends. The length of the CDR3 is 15 residues. Germline V lookup: CDR1 MNHEY, CDR2 SMNVEV (reference sequence). DNA of the CDR3: TGTGCCAGCCACCGGGGGGGCGGAAGGAACTATGGCTACACCTTC. Its translation is CASHRGGGRNYGYTF.

This clonotype was seen a few times. A much larger clone is a single base away; this may be a read error. The CDR3 here is CAGNRAPYEQYF. As DNA, the CDR3 is TGTGCCGGCAATCGGGCCCCCTACGAGCAGTACTTC. The chain joins TRBV2 to TRBJ2-7; D gene uncertain. The germline gives CDR1 SNHLY, CDR2 FYNNEI. The length of the CDR3 is 12 residues. Trimming removed 11 bases at V and 2 bases at J, with 13 bases between. The full variable domain, with the rest looked up from reference TRBV2 and TRBJ2-7, is EPEVTQTPSHQVTQMGQEVILRCVPISNHLYFYWYRQILGQKVEFLVSFYNNEISEKSEIFDDQFSVERPDGSNFTLKIRSTKLEDSAMYFCAGNRAPYEQYFGPGTRLTVT.

This chain connects TRBV28 to TRBJ1-1; the D gene is possibly TRBD1 (6 bases). V lost 2 bases, J lost 8 bases, and 18 bases lay in between. The CDR3 is 15 amino acids. Per germline, CDR1 MDHEN and CDR2 SYDVKM. Here the CDR3 DNA reads TGTGCCAGCAGTTTACGGGGGGCGCGCACCGGGGAAGCTTTCTTT. It yields the protein CASSLRGARTGEAFF.

The chain combines TRBV10-3 with TRBJ1-5, with D tentatively TRBD1 (5 bases). The CDR3 covers 13 residues. Germline V gene sequence: CDR1 ENHRY, CDR2 SYGVKD. V lost 9 bases, J lost 4 bases, and 13 bases lay in between. The CDR3 nucleotides are TGTGCCATTACAAGGGACGGGAATCAGCCCCAGCATTTT. This codes for CAITRDGNQPQHF.

This clonotype was detected many times. The chain combines TRBV7-2 with TRBJ1-2; 10 bases agree with TRBD1. The CDR3 is 16 residues long. The germline gives CDR1 SGHTA, CDR2 FQGNSA. Unmatched junction bases numbered 7, after V lost 2 bases and J lost 4 bases. CDR3 amino acids: CASSLRPGQGGYGYTF. DNA for the CDR3: TGTGCCAGCAGCTTACGGCCCGGACAGGGGGGCTATGGCTACACCTTC.

This clonotype was counted only a few times. The chain is built from TRBV4-1 and TRBJ2-3; 12 nucleotides match TRBD2. Trimming took 1 base from V and 6 from J; bases not matched to a gene: 11. The CDR3 is 18 residues long. Germline V gives CDR1 MGHRA, CDR2 YSYEKL. CDR3: CASSQGLAGGLGGDTQYF. As DNA, the CDR3 is TGCGCCAGCAGCCAAGGGCTAGCGGGGGGGCTGGGCGGGGATACGCAGTATTTT.

This clonotype came up many times. CDR3 residues: CASSTGQGRRSNEKLFF. For the CDR3, the DNA is TGCGCCAGCAGCACGGGACAGGGTCGGAGGTCGAATGAAAAACTGTTTTTT. V usage is TRBV5-1 and J usage is TRBJ1-4, with 9 bases aligning to TRBD1. The CDR3 has 17 residues. Per germline, CDR1 SGHRS and CDR2 YFSETQ. V trimming: 4 bases; J trimming: 5 bases; junction bases outside the gene matches: 12.

Notes on this clonotype: A much larger clonotype is one base distant, so this may be a read error. The J gene is TRBJ2-2, the V gene TRBV5-1; maybe TRBD2 (5 bases). CDR3 size: 15 residues. The germline gives CDR1 SGHRS, CDR2 YFSETQ. Trimming left V 0 bases short and J 7 bases short, with 13 bases between. CDR3 amino acids: CASSLVTTSSGELFF. The CDR3, as DNA: TGCGCCAGCAGCTTGGTGACTACCTCCAGCGGGGAGCTGTTTTTT.

This clonotype was detected ten times or more. The chain combines TRBV20-1 with TRBJ1-1; D might be TRBD1 (5 bases). The CDR3 is 13 residues long. Trimming took 0 bases from V and 5 from J, leaving 10 bases between them. Germline V gene data show CDR1 as DFQATT and CDR2 as SNEGSKA (reference sequence). The CDR3 DNA reads TGCAGTGCTAGAGATCCGGGGGGGACTGAAGCTTTCTTT. It translates to CSARDPGGTEAFF.

This clonotype has only a few counts. J is TRBJ1-5 and V is TRBV28, with D uncertain. The CDR3 length is 15 residues. Germline V CDR1 and CDR2: MDHEN, SYDVKM. The V gene lost 5 bases and the J gene lost 7 bases, with 18 bases spanning the gap. CDR3 amino acids: CASSPPGSWEQPQHF. DNA for the CDR3: TGTGCCAGCAGTCCCCCGGGAAGTTGGGAACAGCCCCAGCATTTT.

Note on this clonotype: The junction differs from germline at one of its ends, possibly a read error. The V call is TRBV5-5, the J call TRBJ2-1; a possible D gene is TRBD1 (6 bases). The CDR3 runs 14 residues. Germline V gene data show CDR1 as SGHKS and CDR2 as YYEKEE (reference sequence). CDR3 in amino acids: CANSLAWGQDEQFF. The CDR3 DNA reads as TGTGCCAACAGCTTGGCCTGGGGGCAGGATGAGCAGTTCTTC. Full variable domain (missing parts from reference TRBV5-5 and TRBJ2-1): DAGVTQSPTHLIKTRGQQVTLRCSPISGHKSVSWYQQVLGQGPQFIFQYYEKEERGRGNFPDRFSARQFPNYSSELNVNALLLGDSALYLCANSLAWGQDEQFFGPGTRLTVL.